One and the same sample provided the 27 T cell receptor beta chains below, sequenced in a study of CXCR3-negative and CXCR3-positive naive CD8 T cells. The TRB cDNA libraries were prepared by 5' RACE with UMI labels. Following a re-call of the 5' RACE reads, TCRdb has one entry per CDR3 protein and lacks DNA. The sample's table shows 5,000 to 6,500 distinct CDR3 sequences. Sample: naive CXCR3- CD8+ T cells from blood. The subset was: CD45RO-CCR7+CD27+CD95- naive CD8+ T cells lacking CXCR3 (TNR3-). The receptors were gathered from a human donor in good health. Some clones in this sample may be carry-over from other donors' samples.

The chain employs TRBV27 and TRBJ2-1; there is no DNA to check the TCRdb D call of TRBD1. The CDR3 length is 11 residues. In germline, CDR1 is MNHEY, CDR2 SMNVEV (reference sequence). CDR3 amino acids: CASSPPPEQFF.

The gene calls are TRBV6-5 and TRBJ2-2; absent DNA, TCRdb's TRBD2 call cannot be checked. The CDR3 loop spans 16 amino acids. The germline CDR1 and CDR2 sequences are MNHEY and SVGAGI. The chain's CDR3 is CASSYSGLAGTGELFF.

V is TRBV6-5 and J is TRBJ1-1; TCRdb's assignment of TRBD1 cannot be checked, as there is no DNA. Germline-derived CDR1 and CDR2 are MNHEY and SVGAGI. The CDR3 loop spans 15 amino acids. The chain's CDR3 is CASSQPTGINTEAFF.

The chain couples TRBV29-1 to TRBJ2-1. Per germline, CDR1 SQVTM and CDR2 ANQGSEA. CDR3 length: 14 residues. The CDR3: CSVRTVQYQETQYF.

This clonotype is called medium-sized (0.01 to 0.1%) based on its frequency. This chain links TRBV11-2 with TRBJ2-6. Germline V lookup: CDR1 SGHAT, CDR2 FQNNGV. This CDR3 is built from 14 residues. The CDR3 loop is CASSLEVGPNVLTF.

Frequency places this clonotype as medium-sized. This rearrangement joins TRBV7-9 to TRBJ2-3; TCRdb indicates TRBD1, and absent DNA this call remains unverified. The CDR3 has 15 residues. Germline CDR1 reads SEHNR; CDR2 reads FQNEAQ (reference sequence). The CDR3 region is CASLDPQGRTDTQYF. The full variable domain, in which reference TRBV7-9 and TRBJ2-3 provide the parts outside the CDR3, is DTGVSQNPRHKITKRGQNVTFRCDPISEHNRLYWYRQTLGQGPEFLTYFQNEAQLEKSRLLSDRFSAERPKGSFSTLEIQRTEQGDSAMYLCASLDPQGRTDTQYFGPGTRLTVL.

The CDR3 spells CASSYYDREETQYF. V gene TRBV6-5 combines with J gene TRBJ2-5; TCRdb's assignment of TRBD1 cannot be checked, as there is no DNA. The CDR3 length is 14 residues. Germline CDR1 is MNHEY and CDR2 is SVGAGI.

This clonotype ranks as medium-sized in terms of frequency. The chain employs TRBV20-1 and TRBJ1-5; TCRdb's D call, TRBD1, is unchecked because there is no DNA. Germline V gene lookup returns CDR1 DFQATT and CDR2 SNEGSKA (reference sequence). The CDR3 has 14 residues. The chain's CDR3 is CSATTVGRNQPQHF.

Its frequency marks this clonotype as medium-sized. This chain connects TRBV29-1 to TRBJ2-1. CDR1 and CDR2 (germline): SQVTM, ANQGSEA. The CDR3 covers 14 residues. The CDR3 reads CSVEPRSSYNEQFF.

Considering frequency, this clonotype is medium-sized. The V and J genes are TRBV5-1 and TRBJ2-7; as DNA is missing, the TRBD1 call by TCRdb cannot be tested. The CDR3 is 12 residues long. Germline V gene data show CDR1 as SGHRS and CDR2 as YFSETQ. The CDR3 here is CASSGQGNEQYF.

By frequency, this clonotype registers medium-sized (0.01 to 0.1%). CDR3 sequence: CASSEAQGAYTEAFF. This chain links TRBV2 with TRBJ1-1; TCRdb outputs TRBD1, but without DNA this stays unchecked. The CDR3 consists of 15 residues. In germline, CDR1 is SNHLY, CDR2 FYNNEI. Based on the CDR3 plus reference TRBV2 and TRBJ1-1, the full variable domain is EPEVTQTPSHQVTQMGQEVILRCVPISNHLYFYWYRQILGQKVEFLVSFYNNEISEKSEIFDDQFSVERPDGSNFTLKIRSTKLEDSAMYFCASSEAQGAYTEAFFGQGTRLTVV.

The chain employs TRBV5-1 and TRBJ2-3; the D call from TCRdb, TRBD2, cannot be confirmed without DNA. Germline V lookup: CDR1 SGHRS, CDR2 YFSETQ. The CDR3 totals 16 residues. The CDR3 loop is CASSPRPAGGTDTQYF. The entire variable domain, with the rest obtained from reference TRBV5-1 and TRBJ2-3, is as follows: KAGVTQTPRYLIKTRGQQVTLSCSPISGHRSVSWYQQTPGQGLQFLFEYFSETQRNKGNFPGRFSGRQFSNSRSEMNVSTLELGDSALYLCASSPRPAGGTDTQYFGPGTRLTVL.

This clonotype is medium-sized by frequency. This chain uses TRBV6-6 with TRBJ2-7; the TCRdb call, TRBD1, lacks DNA for checking. CDR1 and CDR2 (germline): MNHNY, SVGAGI (reference sequence). This CDR3 is 14 amino acids long. The CDR3 protein is CASTKTVVIDEQYF.

The CDR3 loop is CSALRQENYGYTF. The chain uses TRBV29-1 and TRBJ1-2; TCRdb's D gene call, TRBD1, goes unchecked for lack of DNA. The CDR3 runs 13 residues. CDR1 and CDR2 (germline): SQVTM, ANQGSEA. The variable domain in full, completed from reference TRBV29-1 and TRBJ1-2, reads SAVISQKPSRDICQRGTSLTIQCQVDSQVTMMFWYRQQPGQSLTLIATANQGSEATYESGFVIDKFPISRPNLTFSTLTVSNMSPEDSSIYLCSALRQENYGYTFGSGTRLTVV.

The chain employs TRBV20-1 and TRBJ2-3; the TRBD2 assignment by TCRdb is unverifiable without DNA. Germline loops: CDR1 DFQATT, CDR2 SNEGSKA (reference sequence). This CDR3 spans 17 amino acids. The CDR3 is CSARDPGLAGGHYTQYF.

The chain recombines TRBV28 with TRBJ2-1. CDR3 length: 14 amino acids. Germline V gene sequence: CDR1 MDHEN, CDR2 SYDVKM. CDR3: CASCGRSAHNEQFF. Full variable domain (rest looked up from reference TRBV28 and TRBJ2-1): DVKVTQSSRYLVKRTGEKVFLECVQDMDHENMFWYRQDPGLGLRLIYFSYDVKMKEKGDIPEGYSVSREKKERFSLILESASTNQTSMYLCASCGRSAHNEQFFGPGTRLTVL.

This clonotype is labeled medium-sized based on frequency. V usage is TRBV28 and J usage is TRBJ2-2. This CDR3 is built from 16 residues. In germline, CDR1 is MDHEN, CDR2 SYDVKM. The CDR3 sequence: CASSLHRGSNTGELFF.

This clonotype counts as medium-sized by frequency. The chain combines TRBV4-1 with TRBJ2-2; no DNA is available, so the TRBD2 call from TCRdb remains unchecked. CDR1 is MGHRA and CDR2 is YSYEKL in the germline V gene. This CDR3 is built from 17 residues. The CDR3 loop reads CASSQDGTIAPTGELFF.

CDR3 residues: CASTGTSGFNEQFF. The chain carries TRBV5-1 and TRBJ2-1; there is no DNA to check the TCRdb D call of TRBD2. The CDR3 has 14 amino acids. Germline assignment: CDR1 SGHRS and CDR2 YFSETQ.

This clonotype is deemed medium-sized by its frequency. The chain is built from TRBV7-2 and TRBJ1-2; TCRdb designates TRBD1, a call that cannot be tested without DNA. This CDR3 comprises 13 residues. In germline, CDR1 is SGHTA, CDR2 FQGNSA. CDR3: CASMLRDSYGYTF.

The V gene is TRBV19, the J gene TRBJ1-1; TCRdb outputs TRBD1, but without DNA this stays unchecked. The germline CDR1 and CDR2 sequences are LNHDA and SQIVND (reference sequence). This CDR3 has 12 residues. The CDR3 region is CASSRDTVMAFF.

The CDR3 is CSVDTDRGNGYTF. The rearrangement joins TRBV29-1 to TRBJ1-2; TCRdb's D gene call, TRBD1, goes unchecked for lack of DNA. Germline V lookup: CDR1 SQVTM, CDR2 ANQGSEA. CDR3 length equals 13 residues.

Considering frequency, this clonotype is medium-sized. The chain's CDR3 is CASSQVGRTSGGPYNEQFF. V gene TRBV3-1 combines with J gene TRBJ2-1; TCRdb returns TRBD2, unconfirmable since there is no DNA. This CDR3 has 19 residues. The germline CDR1 and CDR2 sequences are LGHDT and YNNKEL (reference sequence).

The chain is built from TRBV7-6 and TRBJ1-5; the TCRdb call, TRBD1, lacks DNA for checking. This CDR3 contains 17 residues. Germline V gene lookup returns CDR1 SGHVS and CDR2 FNYEAQ. CDR3 loop: CASSLAPATGINQPQHF.

In terms of frequency, this clonotype is medium-sized. V gene TRBV7-9 combines with J gene TRBJ1-1; lacking DNA, the TRBD1 call made by TCRdb goes unchecked. This CDR3 comprises 15 residues. CDR1 is SEHNR, CDR2 FQNEAQ, per germline (reference sequence). CDR3 loop: CASSLEVGTGTEAFF.

The rearrangement links TRBV20-1 to TRBJ2-1. CDR1 is DFQATT, CDR2 SNEGSKA, per germline (reference sequence). This CDR3 has 14 residues. The chain's CDR3 is CSAREDVGYNEQFF.

The chain joins TRBV7-3 to TRBJ1-2; TCRdb picks TRBD1, but there is no DNA to check that call. CDR1 is SGHTA, CDR2 FQGTGA, per germline. The CDR3 is 14 amino acids. This chain's CDR3 is CASSLEGQIYGYTF. Filled out from reference TRBV7-3 and TRBJ1-2, the complete variable domain reads GAGVSQTPSNKVTEKGKYVELRCDPISGHTALYWYRQSLGQGPEFLIYFQGTGAADDSGLPNDRFFAVRPEGSVSTLKIQRTERGDSAVYLCASSLEGQIYGYTFGSGTRLTVV.